The next 32 T cell receptor beta chains were all read from a single sample in a study of siplizumab effects on memory and regulatory T cells. Using immunoSEQ multiplex PCR, the repertoire was profiled, and TCRdb retains in-frame clones only, with some absent. The data contain roughly 100,000 clones, 92% of them seen just once; the ten biggest clones take up roughly 1%. The sequencing input was CD4+ T cells sorted from blood. The receptors here all came from a human donor in good health.

The chain recombines TRBV5-1 with TRBJ2-5; TRBD2 matches at 7 bases. This CDR3 spans 15 amino acids. V shed 9 bases, J shed 1 base, and the junction held 12 bases outside the gene matches. Germline CDR1 is SGHRS and CDR2 is YFSETQ. The CDR3 loop reads CATTEGLAVQETQYF. The CDR3 nucleotides are TGCGCCACCACGGAAGGGCTAGCGGTCCAAGAGACCCAGTACTTC.

The rearrangement joins TRBV10-3 to TRBJ1-2; D uncertain. This CDR3 contains 15 residues. Trimming pared 0 bases from V and 4 bases from J, leaving 12 bases between. Per germline, CDR1 ENHRY and CDR2 SYGVKD. The CDR3 is CAISESGVTSYGYTF. The CDR3 nucleotides are TGTGCCATCAGTGAGTCTGGAGTGACAAGCTATGGCTACACCTTC.

This clone has just a few counts. This sequence joins TRBV30 and TRBJ1-1, with D perhaps matching TRBD1 (6 bases). The ends were cut back, 4 bases at V and 5 bases at J, with 17 bases in the middle. The CDR3 length is 14 residues. CDR1 GTSNPN and CDR2 SVGIG come from the germline V gene (reference sequence). CDR3 sequence reads: CAWNWDTVGTEAFF. In DNA, the CDR3 is TGTGCCTGGAATTGGGACACCGTGGGGACTGAAGCTTTCTTT.

The rearrangement joins TRBV18 to TRBJ1-5; D unresolved. CDR1 and CDR2 (germline): KGHSH, LQKENI. The CDR3 runs to 13 residues. The V end lost 6 bases, the J end lost 5 bases, and 11 bases lay between the germline ends. The CDR3 DNA reads as TGTGCCAGCTCGCGAAAAGTTGATCAGCCCCAGCATTTT. Translating gives CASSRKVDQPQHF.

This sequence joins TRBV14 and TRBJ2-6; TRBD1 matches at 7 bases. Germline V gene sequence: CDR1 SGHDN, CDR2 FVKESK. V gave up 3 bases and J gave up 3 bases; unmatched junction bases: 14. This CDR3 region has 19 residues. The CDR3 nucleotides read TGTGCCAGCAGCCACCGTCCCCTCAGGGGGTGGGTTGGGGCCAACGTCCTGACTTTC. Translating it yields CASSHRPLRGWVGANVLTF. Filled out from reference TRBV14 and TRBJ2-6, the complete variable domain reads EAGVTQFPSHSVIEKGQTVTLRCDPISGHDNLYWYRRVMGKEIKFLLHFVKESKQDESGMPNNRFLAERTGGTYSTLKVQPAELEDSGVYFCASSHRPLRGWVGANVLTFGAGSRLTVL.

This sequence joins TRBV19 and TRBJ2-1; 7 nucleotides line up with TRBD2. The CDR3 runs to 15 residues. Per the germline V gene, CDR1 is LNHDA and CDR2 is SQIVND (reference sequence). The junction had 7 bases not matched to a gene; V was cut back by 4 bases and J by 4 bases. CDR3 in amino acids: CASSRGGPGYNEQFF. CDR3 bases: TGTGCCAGTAGTAGGGGAGGGCCGGGTTACAATGAGCAGTTCTTC.

The CDR3 loop is CAWKKDRGPAGELFF. The DNA for the CDR3 is TGTGCCTGGAAGAAGGACAGGGGGCCTGCTGGGGAGCTGTTTTTT. This chain connects TRBV30 to TRBJ2-2; TRBD1 agrees at 11 bases. The CDR3 sequence is 15 residues long. Germline values: CDR1 GTSNPN, CDR2 SVGIG (reference sequence). The V gene end was trimmed by 4 bases and the J gene end by 8 bases; junction bases not matched to a gene: 9.

The chain carries TRBV18 and TRBJ2-3; D is ambiguous. V shed 4 bases and J shed 2 bases, with 16 bases lying between them. This CDR3 spans 16 amino acids. The V gene's germline CDR1 is KGHSH and CDR2 LQKENI. In DNA form, the CDR3 reads TGTGCCAGCTCACTAACACCTCTCGATTTCACAGATACGCAGTATTTT. Protein: CASSLTPLDFTDTQYF.

The gene calls are TRBV6-5 and TRBJ2-5; TRBD2 might be the D (7 bases). CDR1 and CDR2 (germline): MNHEY, SVGAGI. V was clipped by 2 bases and J by 1 base, with 11 bases between them. CDR3 length: 15 amino acids. The DNA of the CDR3 is TGTGCCAGCAGTTACCGGGGGGCGGCCCAAGAGACCCAGTACTTC. This sequence encodes CASSYRGAAQETQYF.

This clone showed up just once. This chain joins TRBV28 and TRBJ1-6; D not certain. The CDR3 is 14 residues long. Germline V gene data show CDR1 as MDHEN and CDR2 as SYDVKM. Trimming cost V 3 bases and J 9 bases, with 12 bases left between them. DNA of the CDR3: TGTGCCAGCAGTTTCCCCAAGGAGGTTTCACCCCTCCACTTT. It yields the protein CASSFPKEVSPLHF.

This chain uses TRBV7-9 with TRBJ2-7, with 8 bases matching TRBD1. CDR3 length equals 15 residues. Germline trimming cut 3 bases from V and 6 bases from J; bases unmatched to any gene: 10. Germline V gene lookup returns CDR1 SEHNR and CDR2 FQNEAQ (reference sequence). The CDR3 reads CASSLVLGTGGEQYF. CDR3 DNA sequence: TGTGCCAGCAGCTTGGTCCTCGGGACAGGCGGCGAGCAGTACTTC.

The genes are TRBV5-1 and TRBJ2-5, with 12 bases lining up with TRBD2. V shed 0 bases and J 5 bases; nucleotides not matched to a gene: 14. The germline CDR1 and CDR2 sequences are SGHRS and YFSETQ. The CDR3 runs 19 residues. CDR3 nucleotide sequence: TGCGCCAGCAGCTTGGCCTTCTCTAGCGGGAGGGCCAATCGGGAGACCCAGTACTTC. Its protein product is CASSLAFSSGRANRETQYF.

This chain joins TRBV28 and TRBJ2-2; 7 nucleotides line up with TRBD1. The J segment lost 2 bases and the V segment lost 8 bases, leaving 5 bases of the junction unmatched. The CDR3 totals 14 residues. The germline gives CDR1 MDHEN, CDR2 SYDVKM. The CDR3 nucleotides are TGTGCCAGCTCGAGGGACAGAAACACCGGGGAGCTGTTTTTT. Amino acid sequence: CASSRDRNTGELFF.

The V call is TRBV6-1, the J call TRBJ2-1; 8 nucleotides agree with TRBD2. Germline V CDR1 and CDR2: MNHNS, SASEGT. The CDR3 spans 16 residues. V shed 1 base and J 2 bases; nucleotides not matched to a gene: 4. The CDR3 spells CASSEEGGRPYNEQFF. Written as DNA, the CDR3 is TGTGCCAGCAGTGAAGAGGGCGGGAGGCCCTACAATGAGCAGTTCTTC.

The chain couples TRBV7-9 to TRBJ2-1; weak D call: TRBD2 (6 bases). The CDR3 is 15 residues long. CDR1 SEHNR and CDR2 FQNEAQ come from the germline V gene (reference sequence). V was trimmed by 1 base and J by 8 bases, leaving 15 bases between them. The CDR3 loop reads CASSLVRLGVHEQFF. CDR3 coding DNA: TGTGCCAGCAGCTTAGTGAGACTAGGTGTCCATGAGCAGTTCTTC.

This clone was seen a single time. The chain is built from TRBV27 and TRBJ2-7, with D perhaps being TRBD1 or TRBD2 (5 bases each). The CDR3 consists of 15 residues. Germline-derived CDR1 and CDR2 are MNHEY and SMNVEV (reference sequence). The germline V and J ends were trimmed by 5 bases and 1 base, with 15 bases remaining between them. The CDR3 is CASSPGTERSYEQYF. In nucleotides, the CDR3 is TGTGCCAGCAGTCCAGGGACGGAACGATCCTACGAGCAGTACTTC.

The V call is TRBV19, the J call TRBJ2-7; 9 nucleotides align to TRBD1. J lost 5 bases, V lost 9 bases, and 5 bases had no gene match. Germline V gene sequence: CDR1 LNHDA, CDR2 SQIVND (reference sequence). CDR3 size: 12 residues. DNA for the CDR3: TGTGCCAGGGGACAGGGAAGCGACGAGCAGTACTTC. Encoded protein: CARGQGSDEQYF.

V and J are TRBV5-6 and TRBJ2-7; D may be TRBD1 (6 bases). The V end lost 2 bases, the J end lost 2 bases, and 8 bases lay between the germline ends. Germline CDR1 SGHDT, CDR2 YYEEEE. The CDR3 has 13 residues. CDR3 region: CASSFRTAYEQYF. In nucleotides, the CDR3 is TGTGCCAGCAGCTTTAGGACAGCCTACGAGCAGTACTTC.

This clone occurred once. This chain uses TRBV27 with TRBJ2-7; maybe TRBD1 (6 bases). V lost 2 bases to trimming and J lost 7 bases, with 24 bases between them. Per the germline V gene, CDR1 is MNHEY and CDR2 is SMNVEV (reference sequence). The CDR3 is made up of 17 amino acids. Here the CDR3 DNA reads TGTGCCAGCAGTTTAACCCCCCACAGGGATACTTTTTGTGAGCAGTACTTC. Translation gives CASSLTPHRDTFCEQYF.

This chain links TRBV5-1 with TRBJ1-2; no reliable D call. The CDR3 is made up of 13 amino acids. V was clipped by 0 bases and J by 2 bases, with 5 bases between them. The germline gives CDR1 SGHRS, CDR2 YFSETQ. The CDR3, as DNA: TGCGCCAGCAGCTTGGAATGGAACTATGGCTACACCTTC. Its protein is CASSLEWNYGYTF.

V gene TRBV6-1 combines with J gene TRBJ2-7, with 9 bases fitting TRBD2. This CDR3 contains 13 residues. Germline loops: CDR1 MNHNS, CDR2 SASEGT. The ends lost 7 bases at V and 2 bases at J; junction bases unmatched: 3. The CDR3 bases are TGTGCCAGCACCGTAGCGGGAGCCTACGAGCAGTACTTC. This translates into CASTVAGAYEQYF.

Written as DNA, the CDR3 is TGCGCCAGCAGCATTCGCAGCGGTAACACAGATACGCAGTATTTT. Protein product: CASSIRSGNTDTQYF. The genes are TRBV5-1 and TRBJ2-3, with D tentatively TRBD2 (5 bases). V was cut by 4 bases and J by 2 bases, with 14 bases left in between. From germline, CDR1 is SGHRS and CDR2 YFSETQ. This CDR3 contains 15 residues. Drawing the rest from reference TRBV5-1 and TRBJ2-3, the complete variable domain is KAGVTQTPRYLIKTRGQQVTLSCSPISGHRSVSWYQQTPGQGLQFLFEYFSETQRNKGNFPGRFSGRQFSNSRSEMNVSTLELGDSALYLCASSIRSGNTDTQYFGPGTRLTVL.

The chain has TRBV28 and TRBJ2-6; D gene unclear. The CDR3 extends over 13 amino acids. Germline V gene sequence: CDR1 MDHEN, CDR2 SYDVKM. V was trimmed by 2 bases and J by 7 bases, leaving 6 bases between them. Here the CDR3 reads CASSLSKANVLTF. The CDR3, as DNA: TGTGCCAGCAGTTTAAGTAAAGCCAACGTCCTGACTTTC.

The V call is TRBV19, the J call TRBJ2-5, with D perhaps TRBD2 (5 bases). The CDR3 length is 17 residues. The V and J ends lost 3 bases and 3 bases respectively, with 20 bases between them. Germline CDR1 LNHDA, CDR2 SQIVND (reference sequence). CDR3 protein: CASSMRGRSDRKETQYF. The CDR3 nucleotides read TGTGCCAGTAGTATGAGAGGGCGGTCGGACCGAAAAGAGACCCAGTACTTC.

CDR3 loop: CSAGTGYTEAFF. In DNA, the CDR3 is TGCAGCGCTGGGACAGGGTACACTGAAGCTTTCTTT. The chain recombines TRBV29-1 with TRBJ1-1; TRBD1 matches at 9 bases. Germline V gene sequence: CDR1 SQVTM, CDR2 ANQGSEA. V shed 7 bases and J 3 bases; nucleotides not matched to a gene: 3. The CDR3 is 12 amino acids.

V is TRBV6-6 and J is TRBJ2-2; D could derive from TRBD1 or TRBD2 (5 bases each). The V end was cut by 2 bases, the J end by 6 bases, with 7 bases between. Germline lookup yields CDR1 MNHNY and CDR2 SVGAGI (reference sequence). This CDR3 is built from 13 residues. The chain's CDR3 is CASSYGGAGELFF. CDR3 bases: TGTGCCAGCAGTTACGGGGGTGCCGGGGAGCTGTTTTTT.

The chain carries TRBV18 and TRBJ2-7; TRBD1 matches 8 bases. V was pared by 3 bases and J by 5 bases, with 9 bases of the junction left unmatched. The CDR3 has 15 residues. Germline CDR1 KGHSH, CDR2 LQKENI. The CDR3 region is CASSPLKTGANEQYF. CDR3 DNA: TGTGCCAGCTCACCCCTAAAGACAGGGGCAAACGAGCAGTACTTC.

V usage is TRBV30 and J usage is TRBJ1-5; D uncertain. This CDR3 region has 12 residues. The germline gives CDR1 GTSNPN, CDR2 SVGIG (reference sequence). Trimming cost V 2 bases and J 5 bases, with 7 bases left between them. The CDR3 here is CAWSRAYQPQHF. Written as DNA, the CDR3 is TGTGCCTGGAGTAGAGCCTATCAGCCCCAGCATTTT.

For the CDR3, the DNA is TGTGCCAGCAGTTTTTCTCTTAGCCATCTGCTAGCCAAAAACATTCAGTACTTC. As protein: CASSFSLSHLLAKNIQYF. The V and J genes are TRBV27 and TRBJ2-4; D is undetermined. The CDR3 consists of 18 residues. V gave up 3 bases and J gave up 0 bases, with 18 bases separating them. The germline V gene encodes CDR1 MNHEY and CDR2 SMNVEV (reference sequence).

This clone came up once. This chain uses TRBV19 with TRBJ2-3; 10 bases are shared with TRBD2. V lost 2 bases, J lost 0 bases, and 2 bases stayed unmatched. This CDR3 spans 16 amino acids. Germline V lookup: CDR1 LNHDA, CDR2 SQIVND (reference sequence). CDR3 coding DNA: TGTGCCAGTAGTATATTAGCGGGAGGAAGCACAGATACGCAGTATTTT. Translation gives CASSILAGGSTDTQYF.

The chain carries TRBV7-5 and TRBJ2-6; TRBD1, the D gene given by the table, was not confirmed from the DNA. TRBV7-5 is a known pseudogene. The CDR3 is made up of 20 amino acids. CDR3 nucleotide sequence: TGTGTCAGAACGCTCATCCTCCGGGACAGGGAGGCGAAGGGGGCCAACGTCCTGACTTTC. Residues: CVRTLILRDREAKGANVLTF.

The chain is built from TRBV7-9 and TRBJ2-3; D is unclear. Germline-derived CDR1 and CDR2 are SEHNR and FQNEAQ (reference sequence). Trimming took off 1 base at V and 5 bases at J, with 4 bases between the two ends. The CDR3 has 12 residues. CDR3 nucleotide sequence: TGTGCCAGCAGCTTAGTGATAGATACGCAGTATTTT. Amino acids: CASSLVIDTQYF.